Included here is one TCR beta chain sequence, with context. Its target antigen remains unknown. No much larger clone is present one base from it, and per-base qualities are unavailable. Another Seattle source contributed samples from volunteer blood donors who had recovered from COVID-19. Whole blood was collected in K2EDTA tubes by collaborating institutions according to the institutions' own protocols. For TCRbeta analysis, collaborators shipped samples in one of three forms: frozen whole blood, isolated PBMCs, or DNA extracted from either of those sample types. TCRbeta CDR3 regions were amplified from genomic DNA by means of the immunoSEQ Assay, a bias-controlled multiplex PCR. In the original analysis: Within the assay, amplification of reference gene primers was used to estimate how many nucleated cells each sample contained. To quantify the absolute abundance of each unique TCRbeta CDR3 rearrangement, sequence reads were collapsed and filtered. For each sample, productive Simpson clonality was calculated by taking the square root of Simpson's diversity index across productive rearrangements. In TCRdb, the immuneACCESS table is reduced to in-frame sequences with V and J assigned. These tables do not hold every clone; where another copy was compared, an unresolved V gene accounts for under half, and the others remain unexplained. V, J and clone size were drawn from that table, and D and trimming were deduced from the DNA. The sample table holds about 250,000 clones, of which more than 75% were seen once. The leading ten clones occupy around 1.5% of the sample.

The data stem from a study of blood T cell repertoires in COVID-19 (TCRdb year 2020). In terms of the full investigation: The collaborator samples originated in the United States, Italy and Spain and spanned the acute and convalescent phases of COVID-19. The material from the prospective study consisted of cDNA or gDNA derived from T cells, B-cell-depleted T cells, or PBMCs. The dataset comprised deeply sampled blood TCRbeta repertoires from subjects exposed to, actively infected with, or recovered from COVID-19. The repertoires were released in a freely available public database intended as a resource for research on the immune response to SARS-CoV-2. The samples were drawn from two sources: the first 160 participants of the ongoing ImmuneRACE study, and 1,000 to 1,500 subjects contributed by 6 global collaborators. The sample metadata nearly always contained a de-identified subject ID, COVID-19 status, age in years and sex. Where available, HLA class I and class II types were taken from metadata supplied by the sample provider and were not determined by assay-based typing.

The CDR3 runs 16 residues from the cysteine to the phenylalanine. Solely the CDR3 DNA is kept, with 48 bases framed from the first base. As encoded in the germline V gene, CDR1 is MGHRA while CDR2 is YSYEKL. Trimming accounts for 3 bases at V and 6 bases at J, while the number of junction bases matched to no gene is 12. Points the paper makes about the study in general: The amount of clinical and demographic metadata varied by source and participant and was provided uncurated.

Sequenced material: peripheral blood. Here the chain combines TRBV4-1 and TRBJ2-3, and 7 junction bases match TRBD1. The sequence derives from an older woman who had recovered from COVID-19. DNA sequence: TGCGCCAGCAGCCAGGCTGACTTGGACAGGAGGGATACGCAGTATTTT. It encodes CASSQADLDRRDTQYF.